These 9 T cell receptor beta chains were sequenced from one sample in a study of cytomegalovirus exposure and HLA in healthy donors. A multiplex PCR was run with 60 Vbeta primers and 13 Jbeta primers. Clones were read by immunoSEQ multiplex PCR, and TCRdb kept only the in-frame ones, dropping some. The table records approximately 290,000 clones, 80% of them present only once. Sequencing used PBMCs. These receptors were collected from a girl aged 2-15 years in good health and CMV-seronegative.

V is TRBV6-5 and J is TRBJ2-7; TRBD2 is a possible D gene (5 bases). Per the germline V gene, CDR1 is MNHEY and CDR2 is SVGAGI. This CDR3 comprises 11 residues. The V and J ends lost 8 bases and 8 bases respectively, with 13 bases between them. The CDR3 spells CASGLPGKQYF. CDR3 DNA sequence: TGTGCCAGCGGGCTCCCGGGGAAGCAGTACTTC.

The V and J genes are TRBV2 and TRBJ2-7; 10 positions match TRBD2. The CDR3 is 15 residues long. V lost 8 bases, J lost 8 bases, and 15 bases stayed unmatched. Germline values: CDR1 SNHLY, CDR2 FYNNEI. The CDR3 coding sequence is TGTGCCAGCCTGAACCCGCTAGCGGGAGACTATCAGCAGTACTTC. This encodes CASLNPLAGDYQQYF.

This clone has only one observation. The J gene is TRBJ2-5, the V gene TRBV4-1; 7 positions match TRBD1. The J call is uncertain, as TRBJ2-7 better fits the DNA end. This CDR3 is built from 15 residues. Germline V CDR1 and CDR2: MGHRA, YSYEKL. The CDR3 protein is CASSVIGRGTYEQYF. The CDR3 DNA reads as TGCGCCAGCAGCGTTATAGGCAGGGGGACCTACGAGCAGTACTTC.

The chain carries TRBV19 and TRBJ1-3; D ambiguous. CDR1 and CDR2 from the germline V gene are LNHDA and SQIVND (reference sequence). V was cut by 5 bases and J by 0 bases, with 11 bases left in between. There are 15 residues in the CDR3. The CDR3 DNA reads TGTGCCAGTAGTGGGCCAGAATACTCTGGAAACACCATATATTTT. This translates into CASSGPEYSGNTIYF. Full variable domain (rest looked up from reference TRBV19 and TRBJ1-3): DGGITQSPKYLFRKEGQNVTLSCEQNLNHDAMYWYRQDPGQGLRLIYYSQIVNDFQKGDIAEGYSVSREKKESFPLTVTSAQKNPTAFYLCASSGPEYSGNTIYFGEGSWLTVV.

The rearrangement uses TRBV18 and TRBJ1-3, with a tentative D call TRBD1 (5 bases). The CDR3 sequence is 14 residues long. The V end was cut by 6 bases, the J end by 7 bases, with 16 bases between. The V gene's germline CDR1 is KGHSH and CDR2 LQKENI. The DNA for the CDR3 is TGTGCCAGCTCCACCCTTCCGGAGGGGAACACCATATATTTT. Amino acids: CASSTLPEGNTIYF.

About this clone: Other nucleotide sequences from this sample produce the same CDR3. The CDR3 region is CSVGQGNEQFF. In DNA, the CDR3 is TGCAGCGTTGGACAGGGGAATGAGCAGTTCTTC. This chain uses TRBV29-1 with TRBJ2-1; 8 bases match TRBD1. V shed 4 bases and J 7 bases; nucleotides not matched to a gene: 0. Per germline, CDR1 SQVTM and CDR2 ANQGSEA. The CDR3 has 11 residues.

V is TRBV29-1 and J is TRBJ2-7; possible D gene TRBD1, 6 bases. CDR1 is SQVTM, CDR2 ANQGSEA, per germline. The V and J ends lost 3 bases and 2 bases respectively, with 14 bases between them. This CDR3 has 14 amino acids. The DNA for the CDR3 is TGCAGCGTTGAGTCCCGGACAGAGACCTACGAGCAGTACTTC. Protein sequence: CSVESRTETYEQYF.

In its sample, this clone was seen a few times. The chain uses TRBV9 and TRBJ2-2; 8 bases match TRBD2. Germline V lookup: CDR1 SGDLS, CDR2 YYNGEE. The CDR3 spans 16 residues. V trimming: 0 bases; J trimming: 6 bases; junction bases outside the gene matches: 7. CDR3 sequence reads: CASSVVPGGEAGELFF. The CDR3 DNA reads TGTGCCAGCAGCGTAGTTCCCGGGGGGGAGGCCGGGGAGCTGTTTTTT.

J is TRBJ1-1 and V is TRBV5-1; possibly TRBD1 for D (6 bases). Trimming removed 4 bases from V and 1 base from J, with 11 bases in between. Germline lookup yields CDR1 SGHRS and CDR2 YFSETQ. The CDR3 is made up of 14 amino acids. CDR3 DNA: TGCGCCAGCAGCACCCGGGACAAGAACACTGAAGCTTTCTTT. Its translation is CASSTRDKNTEAFF.